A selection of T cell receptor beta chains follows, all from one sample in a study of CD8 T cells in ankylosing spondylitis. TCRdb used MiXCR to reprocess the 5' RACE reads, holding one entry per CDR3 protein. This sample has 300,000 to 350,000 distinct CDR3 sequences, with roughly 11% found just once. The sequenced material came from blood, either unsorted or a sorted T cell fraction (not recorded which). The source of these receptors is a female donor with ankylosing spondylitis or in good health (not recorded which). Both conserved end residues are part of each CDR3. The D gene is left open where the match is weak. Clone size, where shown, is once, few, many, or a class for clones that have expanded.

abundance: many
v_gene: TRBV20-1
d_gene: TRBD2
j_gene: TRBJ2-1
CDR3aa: CSARRLAGDNEQFF
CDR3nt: TGCAGTGCGAGGAGACTAGCGGGGGACAATGAGCAGTTCTTC

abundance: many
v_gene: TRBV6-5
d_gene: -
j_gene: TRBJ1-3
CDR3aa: CASSLGVPGNTIYF
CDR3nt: TGTGCCAGCAGTTTAGGGGTTCCTGGAAACACCATATATTTT

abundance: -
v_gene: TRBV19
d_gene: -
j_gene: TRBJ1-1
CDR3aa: CASSMYSTVNTEAFF
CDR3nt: TGTGCCAGTAGTATGTATAGCACAGTGAACACTGAAGCTTTCTTT

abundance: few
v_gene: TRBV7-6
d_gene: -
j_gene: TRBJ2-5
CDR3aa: CASSFSQLKQETQYF
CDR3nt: TGTGCCAGCAGCTTCAGTCAGCTCAAGCAAGAGACCCAGTACTTC

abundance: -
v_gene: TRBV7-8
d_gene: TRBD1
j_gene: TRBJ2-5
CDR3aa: CASSLWDRGQETQYF
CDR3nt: TGTGCCAGCAGCTTATGGGACAGAGGACAAGAGACCCAGTACTTC

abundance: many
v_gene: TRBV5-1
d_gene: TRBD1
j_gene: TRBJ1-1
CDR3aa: CASRTGQGNTEAFF
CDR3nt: TGCGCCAGCAGAACGGGACAGGGGAACACTGAAGCTTTCTTT

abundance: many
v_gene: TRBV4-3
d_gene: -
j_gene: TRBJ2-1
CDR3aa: CASSQDFSRVLYNEQFF
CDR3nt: TGCGCCAGCAGCCAAGATTTCAGTCGGGTCCTCTACAATGAGCAGTTCTTC

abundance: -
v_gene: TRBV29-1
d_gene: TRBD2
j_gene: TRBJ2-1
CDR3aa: CSVVAGGRYDEQFF
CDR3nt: TGCAGCGTTGTAGCGGGAGGGAGATACGATGAGCAGTTCTTC

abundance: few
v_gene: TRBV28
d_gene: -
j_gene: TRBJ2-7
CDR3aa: CASSARGSRHRNYEQYF
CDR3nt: TGTGCCAGCAGCGCCCGGGGAAGCCGACATAGAAACTACGAGCAGTACTTC

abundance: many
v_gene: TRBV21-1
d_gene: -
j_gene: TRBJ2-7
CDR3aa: CASSPMTGAHEQYF
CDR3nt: TGTGCCAGCAGCCCTATGACAGGGGCGCACGAGCAGTACTTC

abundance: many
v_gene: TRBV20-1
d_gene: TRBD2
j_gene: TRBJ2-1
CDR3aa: CSASDGGAPFF
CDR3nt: TGCAGTGCTAGCGACGGGGGGGCACCGTTCTTC

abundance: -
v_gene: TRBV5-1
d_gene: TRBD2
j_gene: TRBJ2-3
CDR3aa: CASSLETSPDTQYF
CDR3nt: TGCGCCAGCAGCTTGGAGACTAGCCCAGATACGCAGTATTTT

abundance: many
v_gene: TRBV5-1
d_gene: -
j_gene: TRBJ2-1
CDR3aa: CASSSSPEFHEQFF
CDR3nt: TGCGCCAGCAGCTCCAGCCCAGAATTCCATGAGCAGTTCTTC

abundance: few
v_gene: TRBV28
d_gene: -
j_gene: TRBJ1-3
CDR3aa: CATNWGGNTIYF
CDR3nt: TGTGCCACCAATTGGGGAGGAAACACCATATATTTT

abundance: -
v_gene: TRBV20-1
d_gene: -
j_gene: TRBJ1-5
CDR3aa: CSARDFVLSNQPQHF
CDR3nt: TGCAGTGCTAGAGATTTTGTGCTCTCGAACCAGCCCCAGCATTTT

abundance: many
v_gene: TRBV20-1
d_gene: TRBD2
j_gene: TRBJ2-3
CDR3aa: CSASSQREGADTQYF
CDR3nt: TGCAGTGCTAGTAGCCAGCGGGAGGGCGCAGATACGCAGTATTTT

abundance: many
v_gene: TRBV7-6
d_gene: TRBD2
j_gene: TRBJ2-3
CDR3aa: CASSSRGGASDTQYF
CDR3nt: TGTGCCAGCAGTTCCCGCGGGGGGGCCTCAGATACGCAGTATTTT

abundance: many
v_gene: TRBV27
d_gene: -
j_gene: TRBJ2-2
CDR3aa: CASSVAQPTGELFF
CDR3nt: TGTGCCAGCAGCGTGGCGCAGCCCACCGGGGAGCTGTTTTTT

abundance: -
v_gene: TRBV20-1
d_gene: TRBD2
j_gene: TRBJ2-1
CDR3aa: CCARDRVSGRAREQFF
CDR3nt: TGCTGTGCTAGAGATCGCGTTAGCGGGAGGGCCAGGGAGCAGTTCTTC

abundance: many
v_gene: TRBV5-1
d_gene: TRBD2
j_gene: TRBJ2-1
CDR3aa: CASSFSTGGSEQFF
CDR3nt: TGCGCCAGCAGCTTCTCAACGGGAGGGAGTGAGCAGTTCTTC

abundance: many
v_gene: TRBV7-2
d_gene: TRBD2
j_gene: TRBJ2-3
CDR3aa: CASSLVLAGGTDTQYF
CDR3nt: TGTGCCAGCAGCTTAGTCCTAGCGGGAGGAACAGATACGCAGTATTTT

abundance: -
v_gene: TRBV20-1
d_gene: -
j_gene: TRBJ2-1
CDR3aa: CSARGVGYNEQFF
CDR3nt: TGCAGTGCTAGAGGTGTGGGGTACAATGAGCAGTTCTTC

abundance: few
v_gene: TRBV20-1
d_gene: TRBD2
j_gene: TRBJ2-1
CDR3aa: CSASLLADNEQFF
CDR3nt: TGCAGTGCTAGTCTCCTAGCGGACAATGAGCAGTTCTTC

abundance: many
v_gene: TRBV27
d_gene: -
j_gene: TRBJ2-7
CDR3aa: CASSRQLTYEQYF
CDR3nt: TGTGCCAGCAGTCGCCAGCTAACCTACGAGCAGTACTTC

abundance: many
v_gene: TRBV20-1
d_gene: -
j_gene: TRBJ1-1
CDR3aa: CSAREGATNTEAFF
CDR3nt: TGCAGTGCTAGAGAGGGGGCGACGAACACTGAAGCTTTCTTT

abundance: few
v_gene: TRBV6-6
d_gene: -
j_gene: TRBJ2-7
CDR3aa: CASSPDPPYEQYF
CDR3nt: TGTGCCAGCAGTCCGGACCCACCCTACGAGCAGTACTTC

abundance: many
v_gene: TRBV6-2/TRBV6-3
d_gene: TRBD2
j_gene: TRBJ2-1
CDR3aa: CASSPATGLVTYNEQFF
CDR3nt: TGTGCCAGCAGTCCTGCGACGGGACTAGTGACCTACAATGAGCAGTTCTTC

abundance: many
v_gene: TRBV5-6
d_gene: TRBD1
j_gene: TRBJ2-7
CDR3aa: CASSQLDRPSSYEQYF
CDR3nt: TGTGCCAGCAGCCAACTGGACAGGCCCAGCTCCTACGAGCAGTACTTC

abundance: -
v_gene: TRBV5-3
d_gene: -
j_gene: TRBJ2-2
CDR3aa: CAMGLEHHSWELFF
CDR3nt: TGTGCCATGGGCTTGGAGCACCACTCCTGGGAGCTGTTTTTT

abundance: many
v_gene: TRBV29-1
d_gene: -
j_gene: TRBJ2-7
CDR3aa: CSVNPGGPNEQYF
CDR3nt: TGCAGCGTAAATCCCGGTGGGCCGAACGAGCAGTACTTC

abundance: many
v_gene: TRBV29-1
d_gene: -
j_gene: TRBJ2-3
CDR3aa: CSVRGGPDTQYF
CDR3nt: TGCAGCGTTAGGGGGGGGCCAGATACGCAGTATTTT

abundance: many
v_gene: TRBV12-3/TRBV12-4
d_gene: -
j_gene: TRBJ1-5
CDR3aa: CASSLIGAGQPQHF
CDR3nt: TGTGCCAGCAGTTTGATTGGGGCGGGCCAGCCCCAGCATTTT

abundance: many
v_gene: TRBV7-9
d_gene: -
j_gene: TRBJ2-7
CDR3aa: CASSTRRQVYEQYF
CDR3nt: TGTGCCAGCAGCACCCGACGGCAGGTTTACGAGCAGTACTTC

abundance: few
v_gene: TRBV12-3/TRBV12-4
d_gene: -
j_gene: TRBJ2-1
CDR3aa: CASSRQASSYNEQFF
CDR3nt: TGTGCCAGCAGCAGACAGGCCTCCTCCTACAATGAGCAGTTCTTC

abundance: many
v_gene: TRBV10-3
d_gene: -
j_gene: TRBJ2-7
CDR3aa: CAISGPGRLDEQYF
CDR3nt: TGTGCCATCAGCGGTCCAGGGCGATTGGACGAGCAGTACTTC

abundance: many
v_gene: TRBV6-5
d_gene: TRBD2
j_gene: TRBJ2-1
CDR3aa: CASSYSRLAGGYNEQFF
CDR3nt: TGTGCCAGCAGTTACTCCCGACTAGCGGGAGGCTACAATGAGCAGTTCTTC

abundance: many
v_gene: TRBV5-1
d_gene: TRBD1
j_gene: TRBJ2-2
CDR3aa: CASKSGTANTGELFF
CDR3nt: TGCGCCAGCAAATCCGGGACAGCCAACACCGGGGAGCTGTTTTTT

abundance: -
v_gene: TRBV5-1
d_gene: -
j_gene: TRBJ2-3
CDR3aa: CASSFTVLGTDTQYF
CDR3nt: TGCGCCAGCAGCTTTACAGTACTTGGCACAGATACGCAGTATTTT

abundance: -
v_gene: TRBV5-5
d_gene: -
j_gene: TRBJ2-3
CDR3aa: CASSLEPRDTQYF
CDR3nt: TGTGCCAGCAGCTTGGAGCCGAGAGATACGCAGTATTTT

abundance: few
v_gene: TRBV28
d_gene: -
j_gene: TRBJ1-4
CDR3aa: CASSLPLTRGTGEKLFF
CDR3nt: TGTGCCAGCAGTTTACCCCTCACCCGGGGGACGGGGGAAAAACTGTTTTTT

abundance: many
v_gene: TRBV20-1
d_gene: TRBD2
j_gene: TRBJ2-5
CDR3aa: CSASRASGGRVETQYF
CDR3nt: TGCAGTGCTAGTCGGGCTAGCGGGGGGCGGGTGGAGACCCAGTACTTC

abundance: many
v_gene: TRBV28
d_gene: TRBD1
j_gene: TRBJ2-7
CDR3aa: CASTSGQGYEQYF
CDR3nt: TGTGCCAGCACCTCTGGACAGGGATACGAGCAGTACTTC

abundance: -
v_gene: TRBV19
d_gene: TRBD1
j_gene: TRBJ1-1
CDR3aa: CASSTGGFSIPDTEAFF
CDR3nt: TGTGCCAGTAGCACAGGGGGCTTTTCCATTCCGGACACTGAAGCTTTCTTT

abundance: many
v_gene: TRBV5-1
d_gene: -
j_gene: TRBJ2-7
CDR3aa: CASSLGSHPNEQYF
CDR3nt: TGCGCCAGCAGCTTGGGGTCCCACCCTAACGAGCAGTACTTC

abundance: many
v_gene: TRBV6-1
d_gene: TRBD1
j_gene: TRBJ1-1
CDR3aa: CASSLDRGSWTEAFF
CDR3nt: TGTGCCAGCAGCCTGGACAGGGGTAGTTGGACTGAAGCTTTCTTT

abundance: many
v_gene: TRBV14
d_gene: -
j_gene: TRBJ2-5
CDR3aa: CASSQETSQETQYF
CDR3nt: TGTGCCAGCAGCCAAGAGACTTCTCAAGAGACCCAGTACTTC